This section outlines one T cell receptor (beta chain) sequence together with its context. The data were produced by immunoSEQ multiplex PCR, yet TCRdb's version contains in-frame clones alone and is incomplete. The sample gives about 34,000 clones, around nine tenths of which show up once; 4% to 5% is in the top ten. The CDR3 extends over 13 amino acids. With 7 bases removed from V and 4 bases from J, the gap between germline ends came to 11 bases. In germline, CDR1 is SEHNR, CDR2 FQNEAQ (reference sequence). This sample was included in a study of OX40 agonist ivuxolimab in advanced cancers. The chain recombines TRBV7-9 with TRBJ2-1; perhaps TRBD1 as D (6 bases). Specimen: CD4+ or CD8+ T cells sorted from blood, collected in a trial of the OX40 agonist ivuxolimab. The origin of this receptor is an adult with an advanced solid tumor such as melanoma, head and neck, liver or kidney cancer. The CDR3, as DNA: TGTGCCAGCACGGACAGTATATACAATGAGCAGTTCTTC. It yields the protein CASTDSIYNEQFF. Full variable domain (missing parts from reference TRBV7-9 and TRBJ2-1): DTGVSQNPRHKITKRGQNVTFRCDPISEHNRLYWYRQTLGQGPEFLTYFQNEAQLEKSRLLSDRFSAERPKGSFSTLEIQRTEQGDSAMYLCASTDSIYNEQFFGPGTRLTVL.